These 32 T cell receptor beta chains share one sample of origin, sequenced in a study of immune cell composition in non-small cell lung cancer. Assay: immunoSEQ multiplex PCR; the TCRdb copy retains only in-frame clones and omits some. The sample lists roughly 10,000 clones; roughly 60% were seen once. Sequencing used lung tumor tissue. The receptors derive from a human donor with non-small cell lung cancer.

This clone occurred a few times. This chain joins TRBV5-6 and TRBJ2-7, with D unresolved. CDR1 is SGHDT and CDR2 is YYEEEE in the germline V gene. The CDR3 sequence is 12 residues long. V was cut by 4 bases and J by 3 bases, with 8 bases left in between. CDR3 sequence reads: CASSPGLYEQYF. DNA of the CDR3: TGTGCCAGCAGCCCTGGGCTCTACGAGCAGTACTTC.

The rearrangement links TRBV4-3 to TRBJ2-5, with 8 nucleotides matching TRBD1. Germline loops: CDR1 LGHNA, CDR2 YSLEER. The CDR3 length is 13 residues. The ends lost 1 base at V and 6 bases at J; junction bases unmatched: 1. The CDR3 DNA sequence: TGCGCCAGCAGCCAAGGGGACAGGCAGACCCAGTACTTC. Its protein product is CASSQGDRQTQYF.

The CDR3 nucleotides read TGTGCCAGCACCCCCGGGGGGCGCCTGGAGCTCGATGAGCAGTACTTC. Translation: CASTPGGRLELDEQYF. The V call is TRBV5-4, the J call TRBJ2-7; possibly TRBD2 for D (7 bases). From germline, CDR1 is SGHNT and CDR2 YYREEE (reference sequence). The V end was cut by 6 bases, the J end by 7 bases, with 26 bases between. CDR3 size: 16 residues.

The chain recombines TRBV5-4 with TRBJ2-5; maybe TRBD2 (6 bases). V lost 4 bases to trimming and J lost 1 base, with 17 bases between them. CDR3 size: 16 residues. Germline CDR1 SGHNT, CDR2 YYREEE (reference sequence). CDR3 amino acids: CASSPNRGTLQETQYF. CDR3 coding DNA: TGTGCCAGCAGCCCAAATAGAGGGACTCTCCAAGAGACCCAGTACTTC.

The chain employs TRBV4-3 and TRBJ1-2; 9 bases agree with TRBD1. V shed 0 bases, J shed 5 bases, and the junction held 10 bases outside the gene matches. CDR1 and CDR2 from the germline V gene are LGHNA and YSLEER. The CDR3 covers 17 residues. This CDR3 reads CASSQDSGTGNPYGYTF. The DNA for the CDR3 is TGCGCCAGCAGCCAAGACTCCGGGACAGGGAATCCTTATGGCTACACCTTC.

This sequence joins TRBV7-9 and TRBJ2-3; 12 bases are a match to TRBD2. CDR1 and CDR2 (germline): SEHNR, FQNEAQ (reference sequence). This CDR3 is built from 16 residues. The junction had 5 bases not matched to a gene; V was cut back by 3 bases and J by 4 bases. This CDR3 is CASSFLAGGPSDTQYF. For the CDR3, the DNA is TGTGCCAGCAGCTTCCTAGCGGGAGGGCCCTCAGATACGCAGTATTTT. Filled out from reference TRBV7-9 and TRBJ2-3, the complete variable domain reads DTGVSQNPRHKITKRGQNVTFRCDPISEHNRLYWYRQTLGQGPEFLTYFQNEAQLEKSRLLSDRFSAERPKGSFSTLEIQRTEQGDSAMYLCASSFLAGGPSDTQYFGPGTRLTVL.

V usage is TRBV28 and J usage is TRBJ2-2, with a possible D match to TRBD1 (7 bases). The CDR3 runs to 21 residues. The V end was cut by 2 bases, the J end by 1 base, with 26 bases between. Germline assignment: CDR1 MDHEN and CDR2 SYDVKM. The CDR3 sequence: CASSLKPKGAAGKGNTGELFF. The CDR3 coding sequence is TGTGCCAGCAGTTTAAAGCCAAAGGGGGCAGCGGGTAAAGGGAACACCGGGGAGCTGTTTTTT. The full variable domain, its missing parts supplied by reference TRBV28 and TRBJ2-2, is DVKVTQSSRYLVKRTGEKVFLECVQDMDHENMFWYRQDPGLGLRLIYFSYDVKMKEKGDIPEGYSVSREKKERFSLILESASTNQTSMYLCASSLKPKGAAGKGNTGELFFGEGSRLTVL.

This clone was found a few times. The chain employs TRBV5-1 and TRBJ2-7; weak D call: TRBD1 (8 bases). This CDR3 is 15 amino acids long. Germline loops: CDR1 SGHRS, CDR2 YFSETQ. V shed 5 bases and J shed 0 bases, with 15 bases lying between them. The CDR3 is CASSWGGQASYEQYF. The DNA of the CDR3 is TGCGCCAGCAGTTGGGGGGGACAGGCCTCCTACGAGCAGTACTTC.

This chain joins TRBV4-1 and TRBJ2-1; TRBD2 matches at 11 bases. This CDR3 has 16 residues. Germline V gene sequence: CDR1 MGHRA, CDR2 YSYEKL. The V and J ends lost 0 bases and 8 bases, in that order; junction bases with no gene match: 6. The chain's CDR3 is CASSQETSGAVHEQFF. In DNA, the CDR3 is TGCGCCAGCAGCCAAGAGACTAGCGGGGCTGTGCATGAGCAGTTCTTC.

The genes are TRBV5-1 and TRBJ2-5, with TRBD2 matching 11 bases. The end of the DNA aligns better with TRBJ2-7, so the J call may be wrong. The CDR3 runs 16 residues. In germline, CDR1 is SGHRS, CDR2 YFSETQ. The CDR3 DNA follows: TGCGCCAGCACTCCACTAGCGGGAGCGACGCCCTACGAGCAGTACTTC. Its protein is CASTPLAGATPYEQYF.

The chain is built from TRBV6-5 and TRBJ1-1; TRBD1 aligns across 9 bases. The CDR3 is made up of 15 amino acids. Germline CDR1 reads MNHEY; CDR2 reads SVGAGI. The V and J ends lost 5 bases and 4 bases, in that order; junction bases with no gene match: 8. Here the CDR3 DNA reads TGTGCCAGCAGTCGTCCCGGGACAGGGATCACTGAAGCTTTCTTT. Translation gives CASSRPGTGITEAFF.

The chain employs TRBV6-6 and TRBJ2-7, with TRBD1 identical over 7 bases. The CDR3 totals 14 residues. Germline V gene lookup returns CDR1 MNHNY and CDR2 SVGAGI (reference sequence). V shed 6 bases and J 3 bases; nucleotides not matched to a gene: 8. The CDR3 loop reads CASSPHDRVYEQYF. The CDR3 coding sequence is TGTGCCAGCAGCCCCCATGACAGGGTCTACGAGCAGTACTTC.

The genes are TRBV6-5 and TRBJ2-7; tentatively, D is TRBD1 (5 bases). CDR1 is MNHEY and CDR2 is SVGAGI in the germline V gene. The CDR3 has 14 amino acids. The ends were cut back, 2 bases at V and 3 bases at J, with 11 bases in the middle. CDR3: CASSYSSGFYEQYF. The CDR3 region has the DNA TGTGCCAGCAGTTACAGCTCAGGGTTCTACGAGCAGTACTTC.

There are a few counts of this clone. This chain links TRBV19 with TRBJ1-1; 8 bases are shared with TRBD1. V dropped 5 bases and J dropped 2; count of bases not matched to a gene: 7. In germline, CDR1 is LNHDA, CDR2 SQIVND (reference sequence). The CDR3 has 15 amino acids. The CDR3: CASSPGQGPNTEAFF. CDR3 nucleotides: TGTGCCAGTAGTCCTGGACAGGGTCCCAACACTGAAGCTTTCTTT.

The J gene is TRBJ2-1, the V gene TRBV4-3; TRBD2 aligns across 9 bases. Germline loops: CDR1 LGHNA, CDR2 YSLEER. The CDR3 has 16 amino acids. After removal of 4 bases from V and 1 base from J, the junction contained 5 bases not matched to a gene. The CDR3 sequence is CASSRQAGGSYNEQFF. For the CDR3, the DNA is TGCGCCAGCAGCCGCCAAGCGGGAGGATCCTACAATGAGCAGTTCTTC.

The genes are TRBV28 and TRBJ2-1; 7 positions match TRBD2. Germline CDR1 and CDR2: MDHEN and SYDVKM. This CDR3 contains 14 residues. J was trimmed by 4 bases and V by 8 bases; bases with no gene match: 8. The CDR3 region has the DNA TGTGCCAGCTCGGAAGCGGGATTATACAATGAGCAGTTCTTC. Protein sequence: CASSEAGLYNEQFF.

The chain employs TRBV2 and TRBJ2-5; D remains ambiguous. The V and J ends lost 5 bases and 1 base respectively, with 8 bases between them. The CDR3 is 13 amino acids. Looked up from germline, CDR1 is SNHLY and CDR2 is FYNNEI. The CDR3 is CASSSERQETQYF. In DNA form, the CDR3 reads TGTGCCAGCAGTTCGGAGCGCCAAGAGACCCAGTACTTC.

This clone was recorded a few times. V usage is TRBV28 and J usage is TRBJ2-7, with 10 bases fitting TRBD1. This CDR3 has 15 amino acids. Germline trimming cut 2 bases from V and 5 bases from J; bases unmatched to any gene: 6. CDR1 is MDHEN and CDR2 is SYDVKM in the germline V gene. CDR3 bases: TGTGCCAGCAGTTTACTGGGACAGGGGTCGCACGAGCAGTACTTC. This sequence encodes CASSLLGQGSHEQYF. Using reference TRBV28 and TRBJ2-7 for the parts outside the CDR3, the full variable domain is DVKVTQSSRYLVKRTGEKVFLECVQDMDHENMFWYRQDPGLGLRLIYFSYDVKMKEKGDIPEGYSVSREKKERFSLILESASTNQTSMYLCASSLLGQGSHEQYFGPGTRLTVT.

The rearrangement uses TRBV28 and TRBJ2-2; the match to TRBD2 covers 8 bases. This CDR3 is built from 16 residues. Germline CDR1 and CDR2: MDHEN and SYDVKM. Trimming removed 1 base from V and 6 bases from J; junction bases left unmatched: 7. The DNA of the CDR3 is TGTGCCAGCAGTTTATTCAGCGGGAGAAGGCCCGGGGAGCTGTTTTTT. It codes for CASSLFSGRRPGELFF.

This clone was seen a few times. The chain uses TRBV10-2 and TRBJ2-5, with D possibly matching TRBD2 (5 bases). Per germline, CDR1 WSHSY and CDR2 SAAADI. V shed 8 bases and J shed 2 bases, with 18 bases lying between them. The CDR3 has 15 amino acids. The CDR3 loop reads CASSDRGRNQETQYF. Written as DNA, the CDR3 is TGCGCCAGCTCCGATAGAGGGAGAAATCAAGAGACCCAGTACTTC.

This clone was detected only a few times. This sequence joins TRBV7-2 and TRBJ2-4; D ambiguous. Trimming removed 4 bases at V and 7 bases at J, with 8 bases between. Per the germline V gene, CDR1 is SGHTA and CDR2 is FQGNSA. The CDR3 totals 12 residues. CDR3 bases: TGTGCCAGCAGCTCCCCCTCTAACATTCAGTACTTC. The encoded protein is CASSSPSNIQYF.

The chain links TRBV19 to TRBJ1-2; no clear D. Trimming shortened V by 9 bases and J by 5 bases, and 16 bases separated the two germline ends. Germline CDR1 LNHDA, CDR2 SQIVND (reference sequence). This CDR3 has 13 amino acids. The CDR3 coding sequence is TGTGCCAGCTCCCCTGGCGGAGCGTATGGCTACACCTTC. Amino acids: CASSPGGAYGYTF. Together with reference TRBV19 and TRBJ1-2, the CDR3 gives the full variable domain: DGGITQSPKYLFRKEGQNVTLSCEQNLNHDAMYWYRQDPGQGLRLIYYSQIVNDFQKGDIAEGYSVSREKKESFPLTVTSAQKNPTAFYLCASSPGGAYGYTFGSGTRLTVV.

This chain connects TRBV4-2 to TRBJ1-3; D gene unclear. The CDR3 contains 16 residues. The germline gives CDR1 LGHNA, CDR2 YNFKEQ. The germline V and J ends were trimmed by 0 bases and 1 base, with 10 bases remaining between them. CDR3 DNA: TGTGCCAGCAGCCAAGATATCCGGTCTTCTGGAAACACCATATATTTT. Amino acids: CASSQDIRSSGNTIYF.

V usage is TRBV6-5 and J usage is TRBJ2-7, with D perhaps TRBD1 (5 bases). The germline CDR1 and CDR2 sequences are MNHEY and SVGAGI. The V end was cut by 5 bases, the J end by 2 bases, with 7 bases between. CDR3 size: 12 residues. CDR3 nucleotide sequence: TGTGCCAGCAGTCAGGGAACCTACGAGCAGTACTTC. Translation gives CASSQGTYEQYF.

Only a few counts were recorded for this clone. The chain couples TRBV7-2 to TRBJ2-1, with 9 bases matching TRBD2. Germline trimming cut 2 bases from V and 8 bases from J; bases unmatched to any gene: 7. The germline V gene encodes CDR1 SGHTA and CDR2 FQGNSA. The CDR3 length is 15 residues. Here the CDR3 DNA reads TGTGCCAGCAGCTTAAGGCTAGCGGGATACGATGAGCAGTTCTTC. Its protein is CASSLRLAGYDEQFF.

This clone is medium-sized in the sample. The chain couples TRBV28 to TRBJ2-1, with TRBD2 identical over 9 bases. V was clipped by 5 bases and J by 6 bases; unmatched bases: 5. This CDR3 comprises 14 residues. The germline gives CDR1 MDHEN, CDR2 SYDVKM. CDR3 nucleotide sequence: TGTGCCAGCAGTGATTCAGCGGGAGGCAATGAGCAGTTCTTC. This encodes CASSDSAGGNEQFF.

The chain carries TRBV7-3 and TRBJ2-4; TRBD2 might be the D (5 bases). CDR1 and CDR2 (germline): SGHTA, FQGTGA. The V end was cut by 5 bases, the J end by 1 base, with 15 bases between. This CDR3 has 16 amino acids. DNA of the CDR3: TGTGCCAGCAGCCCAGCGAGGGCGACCGCCAAAAACATTCAGTACTTC. Translating it yields CASSPARATAKNIQYF. The variable domain in full, with the rest retrieved from reference TRBV7-3 and TRBJ2-4, is GAGVSQTPSNKVTEKGKYVELRCDPISGHTALYWYRQSLGQGPEFLIYFQGTGAADDSGLPNDRFFAVRPEGSVSTLKIQRTERGDSAVYLCASSPARATAKNIQYFGAGTRLSVL.

The chain recombines TRBV20-1 with TRBJ2-4; a possible D gene is TRBD1 (6 bases). The ends were cut back, 6 bases at V and 15 bases at J, with 18 bases in the middle. This CDR3 is 11 amino acids long. The V gene's germline CDR1 is DFQATT and CDR2 SNEGSKA (reference sequence). CDR3 protein: CSAKNRDRRYF. For the CDR3, the DNA is TGCAGTGCCAAGAACAGGGATAGACGGTACTTC.

This chain joins TRBV6-1 and TRBJ1-2; D unresolved. CDR1 MNHNS and CDR2 SASEGT come from the germline V gene. Trimming took 3 bases from V and 3 from J, leaving 14 bases between them. The CDR3 extends over 15 amino acids. The CDR3 protein is CASSERSQSHYGYTF. The CDR3 DNA reads TGTGCCAGCAGTGAGAGGTCACAAAGCCACTATGGCTACACCTTC.

Sample share makes this clone medium-sized. J is TRBJ2-7 and V is TRBV21-1; the table calls TRBD2, which could not be checked here. TRBV21-1 is recorded as a pseudogene. This CDR3 region has 15 residues. The CDR3 reads CASSKSRGEGYEQYF. DNA of the CDR3: TGTGCCAGCAGCAAAAGTCGGGGGGAGGGCTACGAGCAGTACTTC.

The chain combines TRBV7-2 with TRBJ2-1; TRBD2 aligns across 10 bases. This CDR3 region has 15 residues. Germline V lookup: CDR1 SGHTA, CDR2 FQGNSA. With V trimmed by 6 bases and J by 2 bases, 4 bases remained unmatched. The CDR3 loop is CASSTGTSAYNEQFF. The CDR3 DNA sequence: TGTGCCAGCAGTACCGGGACTAGCGCCTACAATGAGCAGTTCTTC.

This clone came up a few times. This chain links TRBV28 with TRBJ2-1, with D tentatively TRBD2 (6 bases). This CDR3 is 11 amino acids long. Between the trimmed V and J ends, which lost 9 bases and 4 bases, there was a span of 7 bases. CDR1 is MDHEN, CDR2 SYDVKM, per germline. The CDR3 bases are TGTGCCAGTAGCGGATACAATGAGCAGTTCTTC. This encodes CASSGYNEQFF.